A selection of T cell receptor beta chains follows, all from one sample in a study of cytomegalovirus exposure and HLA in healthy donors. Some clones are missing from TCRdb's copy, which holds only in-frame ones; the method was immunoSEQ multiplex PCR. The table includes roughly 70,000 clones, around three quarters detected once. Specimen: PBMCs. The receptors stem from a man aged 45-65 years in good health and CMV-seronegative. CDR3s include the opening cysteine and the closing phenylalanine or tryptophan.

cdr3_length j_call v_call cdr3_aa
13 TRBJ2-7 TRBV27 CASYTSGSYEQYF
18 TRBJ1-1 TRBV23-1 CASSREYRDREMNTEAFF
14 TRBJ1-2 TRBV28 CASSGGQGGYGYTF
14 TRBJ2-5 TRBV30 CAWSRLGGWETQYF
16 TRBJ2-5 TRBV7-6 CASSSVGGAGGETQYF
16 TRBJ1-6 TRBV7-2 CASSLGHSSYNSPLHF
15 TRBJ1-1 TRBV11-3 CASSIGRGLEAEAFF
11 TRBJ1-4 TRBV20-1 CRPGGKEKLFF
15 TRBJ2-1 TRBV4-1 CASSQIRTTYNEQFF
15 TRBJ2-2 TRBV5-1 CASSRGGGATGELFF
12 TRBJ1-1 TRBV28 CASRLRDTEAFF
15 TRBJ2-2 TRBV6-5 CASSYRQGVTGELFF
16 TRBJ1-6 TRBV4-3 CASSQDQGSYNSPLHF
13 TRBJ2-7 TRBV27 CASSLMIYYEQYF
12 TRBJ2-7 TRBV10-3 CAISPDIYEQYF
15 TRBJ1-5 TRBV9 CASSVAGTATGPQHF
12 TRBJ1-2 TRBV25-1 CASSEYRDGYTF
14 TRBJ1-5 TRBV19 CASEDRGGNQPQHF
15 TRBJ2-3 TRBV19 CASSIGGYYTDTQYF
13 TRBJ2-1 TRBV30 CAWRLAGGNEQFF
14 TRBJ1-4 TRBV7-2 CASSVTGLQEKLFF
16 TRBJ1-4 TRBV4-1 CASSQEGAATNEKLFF
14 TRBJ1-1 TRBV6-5 CASSYWVQGSEAFF
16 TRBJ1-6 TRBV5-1 CASSLATSSYNSPLHF
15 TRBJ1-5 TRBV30 CAWSVDNISNQPQHF
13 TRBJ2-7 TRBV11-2 CASSWTGGGEQYF
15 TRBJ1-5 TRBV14 CASSQSGHGNQPQHF
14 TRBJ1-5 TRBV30 CAWSVGTGGQPQHF
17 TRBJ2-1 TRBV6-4 CASSDSGGSRSYNEQFF
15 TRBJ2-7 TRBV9 CASSVGGLSSYEQYF
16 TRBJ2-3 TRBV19 CASRLRGLAGADTQYF
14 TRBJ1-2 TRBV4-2 CASSQDLGVDGYTF
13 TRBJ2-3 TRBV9 CASSVASTDTQYF